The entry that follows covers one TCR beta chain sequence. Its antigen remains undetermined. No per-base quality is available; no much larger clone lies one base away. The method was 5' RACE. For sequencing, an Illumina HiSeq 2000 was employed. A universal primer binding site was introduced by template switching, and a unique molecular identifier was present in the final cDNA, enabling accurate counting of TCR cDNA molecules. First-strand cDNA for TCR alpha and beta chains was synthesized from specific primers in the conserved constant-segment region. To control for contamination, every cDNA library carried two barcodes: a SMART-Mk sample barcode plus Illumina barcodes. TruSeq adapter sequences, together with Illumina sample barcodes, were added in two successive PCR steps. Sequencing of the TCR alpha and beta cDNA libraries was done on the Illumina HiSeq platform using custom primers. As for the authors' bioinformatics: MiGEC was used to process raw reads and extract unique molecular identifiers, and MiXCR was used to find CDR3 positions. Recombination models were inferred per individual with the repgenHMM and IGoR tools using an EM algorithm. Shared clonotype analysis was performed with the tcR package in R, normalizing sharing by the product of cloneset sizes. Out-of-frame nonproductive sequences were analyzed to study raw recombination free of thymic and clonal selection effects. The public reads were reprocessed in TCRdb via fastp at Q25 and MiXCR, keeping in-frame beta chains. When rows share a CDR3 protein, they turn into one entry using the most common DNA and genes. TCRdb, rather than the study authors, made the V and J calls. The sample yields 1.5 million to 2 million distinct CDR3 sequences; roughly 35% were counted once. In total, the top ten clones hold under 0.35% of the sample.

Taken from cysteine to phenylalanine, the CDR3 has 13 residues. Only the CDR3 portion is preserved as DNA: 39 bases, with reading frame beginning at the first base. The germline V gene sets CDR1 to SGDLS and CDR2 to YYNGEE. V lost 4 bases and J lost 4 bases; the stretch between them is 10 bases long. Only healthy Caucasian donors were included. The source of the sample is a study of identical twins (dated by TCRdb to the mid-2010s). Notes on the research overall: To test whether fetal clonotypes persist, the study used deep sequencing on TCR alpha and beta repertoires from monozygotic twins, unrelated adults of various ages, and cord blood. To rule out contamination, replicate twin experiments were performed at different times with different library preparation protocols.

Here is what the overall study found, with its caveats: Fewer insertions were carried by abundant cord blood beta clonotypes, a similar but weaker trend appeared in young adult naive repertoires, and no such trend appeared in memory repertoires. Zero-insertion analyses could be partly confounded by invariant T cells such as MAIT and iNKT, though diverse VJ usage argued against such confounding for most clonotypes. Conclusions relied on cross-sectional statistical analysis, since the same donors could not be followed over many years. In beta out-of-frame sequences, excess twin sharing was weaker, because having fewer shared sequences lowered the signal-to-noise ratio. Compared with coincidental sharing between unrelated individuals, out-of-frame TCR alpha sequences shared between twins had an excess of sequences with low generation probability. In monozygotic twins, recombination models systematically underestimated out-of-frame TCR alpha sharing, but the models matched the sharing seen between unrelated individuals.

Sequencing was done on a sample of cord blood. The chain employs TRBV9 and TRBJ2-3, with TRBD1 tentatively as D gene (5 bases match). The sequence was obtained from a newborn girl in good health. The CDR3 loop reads CASSKGPADTQYF. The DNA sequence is TGTGCCAGCAGCAAGGGGCCTGCAGATACGCAGTATTTT.